This T cell receptor (beta chain) appears in the sequencing data of a study of PD-1 blockade in mismatch repair-deficient tumors. Overall study: Patients had more than ten mismatch repair-deficient cancer types, all previously treated and progressing.

Germline-derived CDR1 and CDR2 are MNHNS and SASEGT. CDR3 size: 11 residues. The V end was cut by 2 bases, the J end by 9 bases, with 5 bases between. The TCR-sequenced patients were three responders to pembrolizumab. TCRdb's table, derived via immunoSEQ multiplex PCR, lists solely in-frame clones and lacks some. Found here are roughly 70,000 clones, more than 75% of them singletons; the top ten hold over 4.5%. Study-wide points: Rapid post-treatment expansion, then contraction, generally preceding radiologic response, marked tumor-resident clones.

This clone came up once. Its antigen is not known. The genes are TRBV6-1 and TRBJ2-1; D ambiguous. The sample here was peripheral blood, taken 2 weeks after starting pembrolizumab. The sequence was obtained from an adult with mismatch repair-deficient cancer. The CDR3: CASSEMVEQFF. The DNA for the CDR3 is TGTGCCAGCAGTGAAATGGTTGAGCAGTTCTTC.